A single TCR beta chain is shown here with its context. Its matching antigen is unknown. The PCR contained 60 Vbeta and 13 Jbeta primers. Measured with immunoSEQ multiplex PCR; TCRdb has only the in-frame clones, and not every one. The table has under 200,000 clones, 75% to 90% seen once. This sample stems from a study of cytomegalovirus exposure and HLA in healthy donors. General observations from the study: A missense DCLRE1C variant was associated with V- and J-gene trimming of TCR beta chains in a later analysis, and an independent cohort replicated the association. Among the sequence variants, a highly shared cluster was likely an artifact of sequencing. Cytomegalovirus-associated status was assigned to about 150 TCR beta chains. About 87% or about 30% of the time was how often most TCR beta V segments were productive, according to an earlier analysis.

The V end was cut by 5 bases, the J end by 4 bases, with 24 bases between. The germline gives CDR1 LGHNA, CDR2 YNFKEQ. The CDR3 contains 18 residues. This sequence was found in a middle-aged man in good health and CMV-seropositive. Sequences were obtained from PBMCs. This chain links TRBV4-2 with TRBJ1-5; D uncertain. The CDR3 sequence is CASSLRPPGRGGNQPQHF. CDR3 nucleotides: TGTGCCAGCAGCTTACGGCCCCCGGGTCGGGGAGGAAATCAGCCCCAGCATTTT.